This is a list of T cell receptor beta chains from one sample in a study of T cells in Graves' hyperthyroidism and ophthalmopathy. One entry per CDR3 protein, called by TCRdb with MiXCR from the multiplex PCR reads. The sample carries nearly 750,000 distinct CDR3 sequences, about a third recorded once. Material for sequencing was blood. Every receptor here comes from a woman aged 40 to 55 with Graves' hyperthyroidism. Each CDR3 is given with its conserved first and last residue. The D gene is left open where the match is weak. Only some rows state a clone size, as once, few, many or a class for expanded clones.

V gene	D gene	J gene	clone size	CDR3 protein	CDR3 DNA
TRBV29-1	.	TRBJ2-2	.	CSVEKGSGELFF	TGCAGCGTTGAAAAGGGGAGCGGGGAGCTGTTTTTT
TRBV4-3	.	TRBJ1-2	few	CASSHTGQNYGYTF	TGCGCCAGCAGCCACACAGGGCAAAACTATGGCTACACCTTC
TRBV7-9	TRBD1	TRBJ2-2	many	CASSLGQGSGELFF	TGTGCCAGCAGCTTAGGACAGGGGTCCGGGGAGCTGTTTTTT
TRBV7-2	TRBD2	TRBJ2-7	.	CASSLEASGGAYEQYF	TGTGCCAGCAGCTTAGAGGCTAGCGGGGGGGCGTATGAGCAGTACTTC
TRBV7-8	.	TRBJ2-5	.	CASSLGSRGGRPSRETQYF	TGTGCCAGCAGCTTAGGCTCCCGGGGCGGCCGCCCCTCTAGGGAGACCCAGTACTTC
TRBV7-9	.	TRBJ1-3	.	CASNRDGGNTIYF	TGTGCCAGCAACCGGGACGGAGGAAACACCATATATTTT
TRBV19	TRBD1	TRBJ1-1	few	CASIPMTGTNTEAFF	TGTGCCAGTATCCCCATGACAGGGACGAACACTGAAGCTTTCTTT
TRBV13	TRBD1	TRBJ1-2	few	CASSFRGPRQGWYGYTF	TGTGCCAGCAGCTTCCGGGGCCCAAGACAGGGTTGGTATGGCTACACCTTC
TRBV20-1	.	TRBJ1-1	many	CSATDGLVNTEAFF	TGCAGTGCTACCGACGGGTTGGTGAACACTGAAGCTTTCTTT
TRBV2	.	TRBJ2-7	many	CASSMQGTSYEQYF	TGTGCCAGCAGCATGCAGGGTACGTCCTACGAGCAGTACTTC
TRBV7-2	TRBD1	TRBJ1-1	.	CASSLAGQGCTEAFF	TGTGCCAGCAGCTTAGCGGGACAGGGGTGCACTGAAGCTTTCTTT
TRBV19	.	TRBJ2-6	many	CASSARAYSGANVLTF	TGTGCCAGTAGTGCCCGGGCCTACTCTGGGGCCAACGTCCTGACTTTC
TRBV5-1	.	TRBJ2-7	few	CASSHKKGGITYEQYF	TGCGCCAGCAGCCACAAGAAGGGGGGAATTACCTACGAGCAGTACTTC
TRBV12-3/TRBV12-4	TRBD1	TRBJ1-2	many	CASSDPGTGGYGYTF	TGTGCCAGCAGTGACCCCGGGACAGGGGGCTATGGCTACACCTTC
TRBV19	.	TRBJ1-6	few	CASRQGSNSPLHF	TGTGCCAGTCGGCAGGGAAGTAATTCACCCCTCCACTTT
TRBV20-1	TRBD1	TRBJ2-7	.	CSASLGQGRTLSYEQYF	TGCAGTGCTAGTCTCGGACAGGGTAGGACCCTGAGCTACGAGCAGTACTTC
TRBV6-1	.	TRBJ2-2	few	CASQNTNTGELFF	TGTGCCAGCCAGAATACTAACACCGGGGAGCTGTTTTTT
TRBV9	TRBD2	TRBJ2-2	.	CASSLIAGGGELFF	TGTGCCAGCAGCCTAATAGCGGGAGGCGGGGAGCTGTTTTTT
TRBV10-3	TRBD2	TRBJ2-2	.	CAPREAGAGELFF	TGTGCCCCCCGGGAGGCGGGGGCCGGGGAGCTGTTTTTT
TRBV25-1	.	TRBJ2-1	.	CASSESGPRDNEQFF	TGTGCCAGCAGTGAATCCGGACCCAGAGACAATGAGCAGTTCTTC
TRBV19	TRBD1	TRBJ1-2	once	CASSIGDRPGPSNYGCTF	TGTGCCAGTAGTATAGGGGACAGGCCCGGCCCCTCTAACTATGGCTGCACCTTC
TRBV5-1	.	TRBJ2-2	.	CASTKNYGELFF	TGCGCCAGCACCAAAAATTACGGGGAGCTGTTTTTT
TRBV7-8	.	TRBJ1-1	many	CASSRFAGTEAFF	TGTGCCAGCAGCCGATTCGCGGGCACTGAAGCTTTCTTT
TRBV29-1	.	TRBJ2-7	many	CSVGDRMTYEQYF	TGCAGCGTCGGGGACCGCATGACCTACGAGCAGTACTTC
TRBV20-1	.	TRBJ2-7	many	CSARGPIGYEQYF	TGCAGTGCTAGGGGTCCGATCGGCTACGAGCAGTACTTC
TRBV20-1	TRBD2	TRBJ2-3	few	CSGTSGSTDTQYF	TGCAGTGGGACTAGCGGAAGCACAGATACGCAGTATTTT
TRBV15	.	TRBJ1-1	many	CATSTFTKRPLGNTEAFF	TGTGCCACCAGCACCTTCACAAAACGACCCCTGGGGAACACTGAAGCTTTCTTT
TRBV2	.	TRBJ1-5	.	CASVSREETQHF	TGTGCCAGCGTTAGCAGGGAAGAGACCCAGCATTTT
TRBV25-1	.	TRBJ1-1	.	CASSGSIRGADPEAFF	TGTGCCAGCAGTGGGAGTATAAGGGGCGCAGATCCTGAAGCTTTCTTT